This T cell receptor (beta chain) was recovered during a study of T-cell reconstitution after alpha-beta-depleted transplantation in children. Study-wide findings and caveats: Diversity and T-cell counts at one year after transplant derived mostly from new T cells. Several patients had high TCRbeta diversity at day 60; it came from surviving recipient T cells and thymic progenitors. In patients about two months after transplant, alpha-beta T cells reportedly arose from several hundred expanded graft clones.

Unique molecular identifiers were used in preparing the TCRbeta library. TCRdb re-called the PCR reads through MiXCR, storing one row per CDR3 protein. The repertoire holds some 6,700 distinct CDR3 sequences, with 16% as singletons. Within the sample, this clonotype is medium-sized. Its antigen remains unidentified. The junction shows a germline mismatch at one end, possibly a read error. CDR1 is MGHRA, CDR2 YSYEKL, per germline. CDR3 size: 14 residues. This specimen consisted of PBMCs, obtained before TCRalphabeta/CD19-depleted stem cell transplant. The source of this sequence is a boy aged 2 to 9 with acute lymphoblastic leukemia, due to receive a stem cell transplant. V and J are TRBV4-1 and TRBJ2-3; tentatively, D is TRBD1 or TRBD2 (8 bases each). The CDR3 loop reads CASSQYLRQGTRSF. The CDR3 nucleotides are TGCGCCAGCAGCCAATACCTCCGACAGGGGACTAGGAGTTTT.